The rows below give T cell receptor beta chains drawn from one sample of a study of blood T cell repertoires in COVID-19. The data were produced by immunoSEQ multiplex PCR, yet TCRdb's version contains in-frame clones alone and is incomplete. This sample has some 290,000 clones, with roughly 90% found just once. The specimen sequenced was peripheral blood. Receptors originate from a woman in her twenties or thirties with COVID-19, enrolled during active disease. CDR3s include the opening cysteine and the closing phenylalanine or tryptophan. Each record gives: D gene, clone size, J gene, V gene, CDR3 protein, CDR3 DNA. A D gene is named only where the DNA matches it firmly. Some rows mark clone size as missing; the rest say once, few, many or name a class of expanded clone.

D: NA
size: few
J: TRBJ1-6
V: TRBV18
CDR3: CASSPEDSSMSPLHF
DNA: TGTGCCAGCTCACCGGAAGACAGCTCCATGTCACCCCTCCACTTT

D: TRBD1
size: NA
J: TRBJ2-5
V: TRBV6-5
CDR3: CASSSGTGAGETQYF
DNA: TGTGCCAGCAGTTCCGGGACAGGGGCGGGAGAGACCCAGTACTTC

D: NA
size: NA
J: TRBJ1-2
V: TRBV30
CDR3: CAWGRPAPGGYTF
DNA: TGTGCCTGGGGCAGACCCGCCCCGGGTGGCTACACCTTC

D: NA
size: once
J: TRBJ1-4
V: TRBV3-1/TRBV3-2
CDR3: CASSRTGDPNEKLFF
DNA: TGTGCCAGCAGCCGGACGGGGGACCCCAATGAAAAACTGTTTTTT

D: NA
size: few
J: TRBJ2-3
V: TRBV19
CDR3: CASSMSPGTDTQYF
DNA: TGTGCCAGTAGTATGAGCCCGGGAACAGATACGCAGTATTTT

D: TRBD2
size: NA
J: TRBJ2-3
V: TRBV10-3
CDR3: CATGTSGTDTQYF
DNA: TGTGCCACCGGGACTAGCGGCACAGATACGCAGTATTTT

D: NA
size: NA
J: TRBJ2-7
V: TRBV9
CDR3: CASSVAGGEHYEQYF
DNA: TGTGCCAGCAGCGTAGCTGGCGGGGAGCACTACGAGCAGTACTTC

D: TRBD2
size: few
J: TRBJ2-2
V: TRBV10-3
CDR3: CAVGLAGGPSTGELFF
DNA: TGTGCCGTGGGACTAGCGGGAGGGCCGAGCACCGGGGAGCTGTTTTTT

D: TRBD1
size: NA
J: TRBJ1-4
V: TRBV7-8
CDR3: CASSLETGVEKLFF
DNA: TGTGCCAGCAGCTTGGAGACAGGGGTTGAAAAACTGTTTTTT

D: NA
size: NA
J: TRBJ1-1
V: TRBV5-6
CDR3: CASSLAGGSRGTPEAFF
DNA: TGTGCCAGCAGCTTGGCTGGGGGATCAAGGGGGACCCCTGAAGCTTTCTTT